The source of this TCR beta chain is a study of metastatic and nonmetastatic thyroid tumors. Study details: Patients with malignant and benign thyroid disease provided blood and tumor or nodule tissue, whose repertoires were compared.

On this clone itself: Its matching antigen is unknown.

Thyroid surgery had not been preceded by any treatment in any patient. The germline gives CDR1 WNHNN, CDR2 SYGVQD (reference sequence). The ends were cut back, 2 bases at V and 4 bases at J, with 6 bases in the middle. The CDR3 contains 12 residues. TCRdb ran MiXCR on the PCR reads. The data contain under 75,000 clones, more than 15% of them seen just once; the ten biggest clones take up 10% to 15%. Study observations and caveats: Relative to benign nodules, malignant thyroid tumors were reportedly characterized by significantly elevated TCR beta diversity in blood and tumor.

This receptor was obtained from a female donor with papillary thyroid cancer or a benign thyroid nodule (not recorded which). Some clones in this sample may be carry-over from other donors' samples. The J gene is TRBJ2-7, the V gene TRBV10-1; D gene uncertain. Sequences were obtained from blood. DNA for the CDR3: TGCGCCAGCAGTGAGGGGTATTACGAGCAGTACTTC. Protein sequence: CASSEGYYEQYF.